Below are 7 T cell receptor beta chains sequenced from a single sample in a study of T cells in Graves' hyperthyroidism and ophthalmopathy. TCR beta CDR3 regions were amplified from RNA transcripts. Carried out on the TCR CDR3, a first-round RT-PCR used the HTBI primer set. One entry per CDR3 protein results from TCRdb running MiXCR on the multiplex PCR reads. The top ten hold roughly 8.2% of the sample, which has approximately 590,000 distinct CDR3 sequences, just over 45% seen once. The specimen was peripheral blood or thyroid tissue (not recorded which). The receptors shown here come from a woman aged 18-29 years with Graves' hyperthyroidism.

The chain's CDR3 is CASSLSSGRAHEQYF. CDR3 coding DNA: TGTGCCAGCAGTTTATCGAGCGGGAGGGCCCACGAGCAGTACTTC. The V and J genes are TRBV27 and TRBJ2-7, with 10 bases that match TRBD2. The germline gives CDR1 MNHEY, CDR2 SMNVEV (reference sequence). V lost 0 bases to trimming and J lost 5 bases; unmatched junction nucleotides: 4. The CDR3 extends over 15 amino acids.

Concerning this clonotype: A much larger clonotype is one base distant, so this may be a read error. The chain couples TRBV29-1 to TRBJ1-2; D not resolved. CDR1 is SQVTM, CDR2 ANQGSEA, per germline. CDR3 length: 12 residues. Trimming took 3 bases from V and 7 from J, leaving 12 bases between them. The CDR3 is CSVDHLPSGYTF. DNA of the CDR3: TGCAGCGTTGACCATCTTCCAAGTGGCTACACCTTC. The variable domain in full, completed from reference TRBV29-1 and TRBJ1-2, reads SAVISQKPSRDICQRGTSLTIQCQVDSQVTMMFWYRQQPGQSLTLIATANQGSEATYESGFVIDKFPISRPNLTFSTLTVSNMSPEDSSIYLCSVDHLPSGYTFGSGTRLTVV.

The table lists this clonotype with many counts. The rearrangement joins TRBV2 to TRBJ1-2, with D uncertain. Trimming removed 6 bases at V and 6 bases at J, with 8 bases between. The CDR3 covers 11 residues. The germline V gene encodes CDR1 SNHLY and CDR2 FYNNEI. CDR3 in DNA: TGTGCCAGCAGCTGGGTTGATGGCTACACCTTC. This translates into CASSWVDGYTF.

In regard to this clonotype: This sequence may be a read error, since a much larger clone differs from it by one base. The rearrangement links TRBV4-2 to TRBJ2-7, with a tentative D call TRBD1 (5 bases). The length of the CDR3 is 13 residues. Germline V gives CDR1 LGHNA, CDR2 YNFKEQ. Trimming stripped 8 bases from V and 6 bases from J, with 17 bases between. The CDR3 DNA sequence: TGTGCCAGCGGCGAAAGGGGTTTGGGCGAGCAGTACTTC. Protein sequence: CASGERGLGEQYF.

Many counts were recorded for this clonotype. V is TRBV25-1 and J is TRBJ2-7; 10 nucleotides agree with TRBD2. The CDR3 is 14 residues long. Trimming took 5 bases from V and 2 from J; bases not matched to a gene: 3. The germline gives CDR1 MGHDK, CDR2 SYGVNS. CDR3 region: CASSSSGGAYEQYF. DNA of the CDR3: TGTGCCAGCAGTTCTAGCGGGGGCGCCTACGAGCAGTACTTC.

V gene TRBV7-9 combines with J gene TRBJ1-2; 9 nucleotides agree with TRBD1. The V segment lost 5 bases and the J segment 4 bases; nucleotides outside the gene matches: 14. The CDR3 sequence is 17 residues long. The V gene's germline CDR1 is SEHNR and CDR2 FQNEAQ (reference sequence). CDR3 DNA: TGTGCCAGCAGCGCTTGGACAGGGGCGGTTGGTGGCTATGGCTACACCTTC. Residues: CASSAWTGAVGGYGYTF.

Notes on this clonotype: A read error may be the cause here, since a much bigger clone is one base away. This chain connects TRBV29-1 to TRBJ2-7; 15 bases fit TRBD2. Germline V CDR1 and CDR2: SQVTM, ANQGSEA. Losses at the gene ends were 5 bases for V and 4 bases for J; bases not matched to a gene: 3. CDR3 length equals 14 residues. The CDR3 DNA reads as TGCAGCGTTCCCGGGACTAGCGGGAGGTACGAGCAGTACTTC. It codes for CSVPGTSGRYEQYF.